The rows below give T cell receptor beta chains drawn from one sample of a study of T cells in Graves' hyperthyroidism and ophthalmopathy. In TCRdb, the multiplex PCR reads were re-called with MiXCR into one record per CDR3 protein. The sample has hundreds of thousands of distinct CDR3 sequences, 15% to 20% seen once; the top ten hold 40% to 50%. The sample consisted of blood. These receptors were obtained from a man in his forties or fifties with Graves' ophthalmopathy. Both conserved end residues are part of each CDR3. A D gene is named only where the DNA matches it firmly. Size values are once, few and many counts, or a class for expanded clones, and some rows have none.

d_gene | j_gene | v_gene | abundance | CDR3nt | CDR3aa
- | TRBJ1-2 | TRBV7-9 | few | TGTGCCAGCAGCCTCGGGGAGTCGGGAGGCTACACCTTC | CASSLGESGGYTF
- | TRBJ1-1 | TRBV6-9 | few | TGTGCCAGCAGTTATACAGGCAGGAGCAAGATTTCGGTTGATTACACTGAAGCTTTCTTT | CASSYTGRSKISVDYTEAFF
- | TRBJ1-2 | TRBV5-1 | many | TGCGCCAGCAGCTTGGAGCGGGGGACCTATGGCTACACCTTC | CASSLERGTYGYTF
- | TRBJ1-5 | TRBV28 | - | TGTGCCAGCAGTGGCTTAATAGATAGCAATCAGCCCCAGCATTTT | CASSGLIDSNQPQHF
- | TRBJ2-2 | TRBV20-1 | few | TGCAGTGCTACCAAAAACGTTATGGGCGGGGAGCTGTTTTTT | CSATKNVMGGELFF
TRBD1 | TRBJ1-5 | TRBV4-2 | - | TGTGCCAGCAGCCAAGCTAGGACAGGGCTTCAGCCCCAGCATTTT | CASSQARTGLQPQHF
TRBD2 | TRBJ2-2 | TRBV7-9 | - | TGCGCCAGCAGCCCCCTGGCGGGAGTAGGCGGGGAGCTGTTTTTT | CASSPLAGVGGELFF
- | TRBJ2-5 | TRBV20-1 | few | TGCAGTGCTACCCTTAGACATTCGTACCAAGAGACCCAGTACTTC | CSATLRHSYQETQYF
- | TRBJ2-1 | TRBV20-1 | - | TGCAGTGCTAGACCTTCGGAGAGGGGCTACAATGAGCAGTTCTTC | CSARPSERGYNEQFF
TRBD1 | TRBJ1-2 | TRBV14 | once | TGTGCCAGCCGCAAAGATTCAGGGGGCGCTTTTGACTATGGCTACACCTTC | CASRKDSGGAFDYGYTF
TRBD1 | TRBJ2-1 | TRBV5-5 | many | TGTGCCAGCAGCTTGGTGCCGGGACAGGGGACAAATGAGCAGTTCTTC | CASSLVPGQGTNEQFF
TRBD2 | TRBJ2-1 | TRBV6-7 | many | TGTGCCAGCAGGGGAACTAGCGGAGCATACAATGAGCAGTTCTTC | CASRGTSGAYNEQFF
TRBD2 | TRBJ2-3 | TRBV11-2 | - | TGTGCCAGCGGATACCCCCCTACCGGGACTAGCGGGAGGGGCACAGATACGCAGTATTTT | CASGYPPTGTSGRGTDTQYF
TRBD2 | TRBJ2-1 | TRBV20-1 | - | TGCAGTGCTAGAACTAGCGCGTCCGGACTAGCGGGAGCCGAGCAGTTCTTC | CSARTSASGLAGAEQFF
- | TRBJ1-2 | TRBV30 | few | TGTGCCTGGAGTTCGCCTCCCGGAAGTGGCTACACCTTC | CAWSSPPGSGYTF
- | TRBJ2-1 | TRBV2 | many | TGTGCCAGCAGTGAAGTGGGGTTCAACAATGAGCAGTTCTTC | CASSEVGFNNEQFF
TRBD2 | TRBJ2-5 | TRBV11-2 | - | TGTGCCAGCGGATACCCCCCTACCGGGACTAGCGGGAGAGCAGAGACCCAGTACTTC | CASGYPPTGTSGRAETQYF
- | TRBJ2-5 | TRBV6-1 | - | TGTGCCAGCAGTGTGAGTCGGGGACAAGAGACCCAGTACTTC | CASSVSRGQETQYF
- | TRBJ1-2 | TRBV6-1 | few | TGTGCCAGCAGTATGAGTCCGGGGGCGGGCTATGGCTACACCTTC | CASSMSPGAGYGYTF
- | TRBJ1-5 | TRBV6-5 | - | TGTGCCAGCAGTTACTCGAGACCAGCACGGGGGGGCAATCAGCCCCAGCATTTT | CASSYSRPARGGNQPQHF
TRBD2 | TRBJ2-7 | TRBV20-1 | - | TGCAGCGGTACCGGGACTAGCGGGAGCTACGAGCAGTACTTC | CSGTGTSGSYEQYF
TRBD2 | TRBJ2-3 | TRBV2 | many | TGTGCCAGCAGTCCGGGACTAGCCGCAGATACGCAGTATTTT | CASSPGLAADTQYF
TRBD2 | TRBJ2-4 | TRBV19 | few | TGTGCCAGTTCCCCTATAGCGGGAGGAGCCAAAAACATTCAGTACTTC | CASSPIAGGAKNIQYF
- | TRBJ1-3 | TRBV12-5 | few | TGTGCTAGTGGTCAACAGGGAGTCTCTGGAAACACCATATATTTT | CASGQQGVSGNTIYF
TRBD1 | TRBJ2-3 | TRBV24-1 | few | TGTGCCACCAGTGATCCTGCCGGGACAGGGTCTCGTGATACGCAGTATTTT | CATSDPAGTGSRDTQYF
TRBD1 | TRBJ2-1 | TRBV27 | - | TGTGCCAGCAGGGCAGGGGGCTTTGAGCAGTTCTTC | CASRAGGFEQFF
TRBD2 | TRBJ2-1 | TRBV7-9 | many | TGTGCCAGCAGCCCTAGCGGGGGATACAATGAGCAGTTCTTC | CASSPSGGYNEQFF
- | TRBJ1-5 | TRBV18 | - | TGTGCCAGCTCACCATTTCAAAATAGCGATCAGCCCCAGCATTTT | CASSPFQNSDQPQHF
TRBD1 | TRBJ1-2 | TRBV12-3/TRBV12-4 | few | TGTGCCAGCAGCGACAGGGTCCCCTCCTATGGCTACACCTTC | CASSDRVPSYGYTF